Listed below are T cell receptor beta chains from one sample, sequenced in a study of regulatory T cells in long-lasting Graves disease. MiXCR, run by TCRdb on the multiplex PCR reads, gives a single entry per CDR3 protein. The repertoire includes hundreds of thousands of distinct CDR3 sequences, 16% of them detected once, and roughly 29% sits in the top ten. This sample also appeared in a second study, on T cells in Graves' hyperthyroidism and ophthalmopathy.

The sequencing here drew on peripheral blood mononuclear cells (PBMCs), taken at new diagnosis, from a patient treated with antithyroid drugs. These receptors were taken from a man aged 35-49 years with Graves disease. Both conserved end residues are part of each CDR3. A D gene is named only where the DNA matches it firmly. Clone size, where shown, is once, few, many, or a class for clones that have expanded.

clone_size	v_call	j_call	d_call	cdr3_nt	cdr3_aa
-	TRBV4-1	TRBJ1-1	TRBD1	TGCGCCAGCAGCCCGGGACAGCTCATGAACACTGAAGCTTTCTTT	CASSPGQLMNTEAFF
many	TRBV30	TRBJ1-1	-	TGTGCCTGGAAGCGGGGAGTGAACACTGAAGCTTTCTTT	CAWKRGVNTEAFF
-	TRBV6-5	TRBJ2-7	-	TGTGCCAGCAGTTACTCTCGGTATCCGTCCTACGAGCAGTACTTC	CASSYSRYPSYEQYF
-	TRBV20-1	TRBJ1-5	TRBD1	TGCAGTGCTAGTGCCAGGGGGGCCGTCAATCAGCCCCAGCATTTT	CSASARGAVNQPQHF
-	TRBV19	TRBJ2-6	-	TGTGCCAGTTGTAGGGCCAACGTCCTGACTTTC	CASCRANVLTF
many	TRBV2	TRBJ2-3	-	TGTGCCAGCAGTGCGGAAACAGCAGATACGCAGTATTTT	CASSAETADTQYF
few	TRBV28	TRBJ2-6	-	TGTGCCAGCAGTCACAGCCACGCTGGGGCCAACGTCCTGACTTTC	CASSHSHAGANVLTF
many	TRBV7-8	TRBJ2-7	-	TGTGCCAGCAGCCACCTGGACAGCTACGAGCAGTACTTC	CASSHLDSYEQYF
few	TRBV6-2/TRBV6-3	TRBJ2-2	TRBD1	TGTGCCAGCAGATCAAGGACAGGTACCGGGGAGCTGTTTTTT	CASRSRTGTGELFF
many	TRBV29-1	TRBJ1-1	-	TGCAGCGTTATCCCCGGGAACACTGAAGCTTTCTTT	CSVIPGNTEAFF
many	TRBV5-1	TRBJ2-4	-	TGCGCCAGCAGCCGTCCGGACAGTTCGAACATTCAGTACTTC	CASSRPDSSNIQYF
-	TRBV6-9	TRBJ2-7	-	TGTGCCAGCAGTTATCGTCACCGGGACGGCTACGAGCAGTACTTC	CASSYRHRDGYEQYF
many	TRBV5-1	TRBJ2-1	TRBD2	TGCGCCAGCAGCCGCCATTGGGGGGGCTCCTACAATGAGCAGTTCTTC	CASSRHWGGSYNEQFF
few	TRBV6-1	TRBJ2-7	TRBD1	TGTGCCAGCAGCTTCGCCGGGACAGTCTCCTACGAGCAGTACTTC	CASSFAGTVSYEQYF
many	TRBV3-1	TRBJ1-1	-	TGTGCCAGCAGCCAGGGCGGGATAAACACTGAAGCTTTCTTT	CASSQGGINTEAFF
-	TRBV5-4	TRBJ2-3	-	TGTGCCAGCAGCTTGCCTTTCGCCGATACGCAGTATTTT	CASSLPFADTQYF
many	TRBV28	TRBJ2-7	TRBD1	TGTGCCAGCAGTTTGGGGGGATTGGGGACAGGGGTGTCCTACGAGCAGTACTTC	CASSLGGLGTGVSYEQYF
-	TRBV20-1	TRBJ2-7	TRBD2	TGCAGTGCCGCCGGGGGGTGGGGGAGCTCCTACGAGCAGTACTTC	CSAAGGWGSSYEQYF
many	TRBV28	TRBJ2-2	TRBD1	TGTGCCAGCAGTTCGGGACAGGGAGACACCGGGGAGCTGTTTTTT	CASSSGQGDTGELFF
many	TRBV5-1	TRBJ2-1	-	TGCGCCAGCAGCTTAGCCGGCGGTGAGCAGTTCTTC	CASSLAGGEQFF
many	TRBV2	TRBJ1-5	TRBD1	TGTGCCAGCAGTGAACAGGGGGCCGCACAGCCCCAGCATTTT	CASSEQGAAQPQHF
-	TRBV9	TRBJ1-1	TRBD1	TGTGCCAGCAGCGTAGGAGGGGGCGCCGGCACTGAAGCTTTCTTT	CASSVGGGAGTEAFF
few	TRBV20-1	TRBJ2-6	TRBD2	TGCAGTGCGGGGACTAGCTTTGGGGCCAACGTCCTGACTTTC	CSAGTSFGANVLTF
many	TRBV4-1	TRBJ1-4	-	TGCGCCAGCAGCATCTGGGAGGCCCACTGGGAAAAACTGTTTTTT	CASSIWEAHWEKLFF
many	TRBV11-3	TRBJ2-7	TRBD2	TGTGCCAGCAGACTAGCGGCCGGGAGGTACGAGCAGTACTTC	CASRLAAGRYEQYF
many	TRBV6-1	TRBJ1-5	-	TGTGCCAGCAGCCAGGGGTGGGGGGCGAATCAGCCCCAGCATTTT	CASSQGWGANQPQHF
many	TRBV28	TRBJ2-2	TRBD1	TGTGCCAGCCTGGACAGGGCGAACACCGGGGAGCTGTTTTTT	CASLDRANTGELFF
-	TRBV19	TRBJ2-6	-	TGTGCCAGTAATCCCGCCCAGGGGTTGGCTGGGGCCAACGTCCTGACTTTC	CASNPAQGLAGANVLTF
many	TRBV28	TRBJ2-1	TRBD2	TGTGCCAGCAGTTTAGCAGCGGGGGGGCCTGGAAATGAGCAGTTCTTC	CASSLAAGGPGNEQFF
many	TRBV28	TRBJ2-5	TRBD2	TGTGCCAGCAGTCGCGGGGGGGGGGAAGGAGAGGAGACCCAGTACTTC	CASSRGGGEGEETQYF
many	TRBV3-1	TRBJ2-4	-	TGTGCCAGCAGCCAAGGGGGGACGGAGCTAGCCAAAAACATTCAGTACTTC	CASSQGGTELAKNIQYF
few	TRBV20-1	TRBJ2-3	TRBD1	TGCAGTGCTAGACCCCCGGGACAGAGCACAGATACGCAGTATTTT	CSARPPGQSTDTQYF
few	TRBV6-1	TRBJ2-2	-	TGTGCCAGCAGTCGCAGTGTGGGTGGGCTGTTTTTT	CASSRSVGGLFF
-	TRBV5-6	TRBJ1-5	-	TGTGCCAGCAGCCCTGCACAGGGCGGGAGCAATCAGCCCCAGCATTTT	CASSPAQGGSNQPQHF
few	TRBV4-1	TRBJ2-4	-	TGCGCCAGCAGCCAAGAATGGTCGCAGGGCAGGGACATTCAGTACTTC	CASSQEWSQGRDIQYF
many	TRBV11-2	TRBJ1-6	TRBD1	TGTGCCAGCAGCGACAGACAGGGGAAACATAATTCACCCCTCCACTTT	CASSDRQGKHNSPLHF
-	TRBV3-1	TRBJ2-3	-	TGTGCCAGCAGCTCCCGCCGGTCTTCGGGCACAGATACGCAGTATTTT	CASSSRRSSGTDTQYF
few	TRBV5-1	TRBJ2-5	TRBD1	TGCGCCAGCAGCGCAAGTTGGGACAGGGGTCAAGAGACCCAGTACTTC	CASSASWDRGQETQYF
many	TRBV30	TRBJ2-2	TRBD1	TGTGCCTGGACCAGGGACAGCCACACCGGGGAGCTGTTTTTT	CAWTRDSHTGELFF
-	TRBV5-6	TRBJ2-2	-	TGTGCCAGCAGCTTGGCCACGGGGTCCAACACCGGGGAGCTGTTTTTT	CASSLATGSNTGELFF
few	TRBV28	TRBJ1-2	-	TGTGCCAGCAGCCCATTATGGGACCGCGGGGGCTACACCTTC	CASSPLWDRGGYTF
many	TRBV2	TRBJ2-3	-	TGTGCCAGCAGATCTCATCCAGATACGCAGTATTTT	CASRSHPDTQYF
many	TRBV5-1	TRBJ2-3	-	TGCGCCAGCAGAGGTGGACAGATATCAGATACGCAGTATTTT	CASRGGQISDTQYF
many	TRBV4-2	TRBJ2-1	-	TGTGCCAGCAGCCGAGCACCCGAGACAGGGAGGGGTGAGCAGTTCTTC	CASSRAPETGRGEQFF
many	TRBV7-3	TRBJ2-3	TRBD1	TGTGCCAGCAGCCGATCGACAGGGGGAGGAGGAGATACGCAGTATTTT	CASSRSTGGGGDTQYF
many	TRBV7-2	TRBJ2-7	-	TGTGCCAGCAGCTTAGACGGGTTCCACGAGCAGTACTTC	CASSLDGFHEQYF
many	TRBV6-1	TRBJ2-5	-	TGTGCCAGCAGCCCACTGGTCTGGGAGACCCAGTACTTC	CASSPLVWETQYF
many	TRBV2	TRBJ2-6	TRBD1	TGTGCCAGCAGTGGAATCAGGGGGCAGGCCAACGTCCTGACTTTC	CASSGIRGQANVLTF
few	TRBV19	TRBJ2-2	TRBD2	TGTGCCAGCCTCAAAGGCGGGGGGGCGACCACCGGGGAGCTGTTTTTT	CASLKGGGATTGELFF
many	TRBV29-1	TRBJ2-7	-	TGCAGCGTGGGTGGAAGCTCCTACGAGCAGTACTTC	CSVGGSSYEQYF
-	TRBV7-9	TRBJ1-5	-	TGTGCCAGCAGCTCCGCCAGCGGGCCCCAGCATTTT	CASSSASGPQHF
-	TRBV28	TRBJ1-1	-	TGTGCCAGCAGCTCCTCAGGGTTGGGGAACACTGAAGCTTTCTTT	CASSSSGLGNTEAFF
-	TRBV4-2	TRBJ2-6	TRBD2	TGTGCCAGCAGCCAAGATGTTCGGGGGGCTGGGGCCAACGTCCTGACTTTC	CASSQDVRGAGANVLTF
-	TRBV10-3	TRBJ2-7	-	TGTGCCATCCGGGGGAAGGCTTATCAGGGTTCCTACGAGCAGTACTTC	CAIRGKAYQGSYEQYF
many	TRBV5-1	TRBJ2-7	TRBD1	TGCGCCAGCAATACCGGGACAGGTTCCTACGAGCAGTACTTC	CASNTGTGSYEQYF
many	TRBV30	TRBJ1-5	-	TGTGCCTGGAGTGTACGGTTTCGTCAGCCCCAGCATTTT	CAWSVRFRQPQHF
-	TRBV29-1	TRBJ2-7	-	TGCAGCGTTGTCGCGAGCTCCTACGAGCAGTACTTC	CSVVASSYEQYF